This T cell receptor (beta chain) is drawn from a study of Graves' ophthalmopathy and Graves' hyperthyroidism. This clonotype was seen ten or more times. A much more abundant neighbour one base away suggests this may be a read error. V lost 1 base, J lost 2 bases, and 8 bases lay in between. Germline values: CDR1 SGHTA, CDR2 FQGNSA. This CDR3 contains 14 residues. The authors amplified TCR beta CDR3 regions, and they did so from RNA transcripts for repertoire sequencing. Second-round multiplex PCR followed a first-round RT-PCR using HTBI primers. From the multiplex PCR reads, TCRdb called clonotypes with MiXCR, one entry per CDR3 protein. The sample yields 300,000 to 350,000 distinct CDR3 sequences, roughly a sixth seen once.

The sequence derives from an adult man with Graves' ophthalmopathy. The chain has TRBV7-2 and TRBJ1-1; D remains unclear. Sequencing input: peripheral blood. Written as DNA, the CDR3 is TGTGCCAGCAGCTTAGTTGCGGTAAACACTGAAGCTTTCTTT. Translating gives CASSLVAVNTEAFF.